This is a list of T cell receptor beta chains from one sample in a study of blood T cell repertoires in COVID-19. The protocol was immunoSEQ multiplex PCR, while the TCRdb copy is restricted to in-frame clones and leaves out a portion. The sample lists about 180,000 clones, about four fifths occurring once. Source material: peripheral blood. These receptors were taken from a man between 65 and 80 years old with active or convalescent COVID-19. Both conserved end residues are part of each CDR3. The order of the fields is CDR3 protein, CDR3 DNA, clone size, V gene, J gene, D gene. The D gene is left open where the match is weak. A clone size is listed for some rows: how often the clone was seen (once, few, many), or a class if it is expanded.

CDR3aa: CASSLGSTAQETQYF
CDR3nt: TGTGCCAGCAGCTTAGGGTCGACAGCCCAAGAGACCCAGTACTTC
abundance: -
v_gene: TRBV11-3
j_gene: TRBJ2-5
d_gene: -

CDR3aa: CAISGRQSSYNEQFF
CDR3nt: TGTGCCATCAGTGGCCGACAGAGCTCCTACAATGAGCAGTTCTTC
abundance: -
v_gene: TRBV10-3
j_gene: TRBJ2-1
d_gene: -

CDR3aa: CASSFLGQPLSGNTIYF
CDR3nt: TGCGCCAGCAGCTTCCTCGGACAGCCGCTCTCTGGAAACACCATATATTTT
abundance: once
v_gene: TRBV5-1
j_gene: TRBJ1-3
d_gene: -

CDR3aa: CASRDWGNNEQFF
CDR3nt: TGTGCCAGCCGGGACTGGGGTAACAATGAGCAGTTCTTC
abundance: many
v_gene: TRBV2
j_gene: TRBJ2-1
d_gene: -

CDR3aa: CASSPGGAYGYTF
CDR3nt: TGTGCCAGTAGTCCGGGAGGGGCCTATGGCTACACCTTC
abundance: -
v_gene: TRBV19
j_gene: TRBJ1-2
d_gene: -

CDR3aa: CASSSSGRTYEQYF
CDR3nt: TGTGCCAGCAGTTCAAGCGGGAGGACGTACGAGCAGTACTTC
abundance: -
v_gene: TRBV6-6
j_gene: TRBJ2-7
d_gene: TRBD2

CDR3aa: CAGNRGGGNIQYF
CDR3nt: TGTGCCGGAAACAGGGGAGGTGGAAACATTCAGTACTTC
abundance: -
v_gene: TRBV30
j_gene: TRBJ2-4
d_gene: -

CDR3aa: CASSGYMNTEAFF
CDR3nt: TGTGCCAGCAGCGGGTACATGAACACTGAAGCTTTCTTT
abundance: -
v_gene: TRBV6-6
j_gene: TRBJ1-1
d_gene: -

CDR3aa: CASSRSSGANQPQHF
CDR3nt: TGTGCCAGCAGTCGAAGTTCAGGGGCCAATCAGCCCCAGCATTTT
abundance: -
v_gene: TRBV2
j_gene: TRBJ1-5
d_gene: -

CDR3aa: CATSRAPGTRGWKETQYF
CDR3nt: TGTGCCACCAGCAGAGCCCCCGGGACTAGAGGTTGGAAAGAGACCCAGTACTTC
abundance: -
v_gene: TRBV15
j_gene: TRBJ2-5
d_gene: TRBD2

CDR3aa: CSVEDKRGRGYTF
CDR3nt: TGCAGCGTTGAAGATAAGCGGGGACGGGGCTACACCTTC
abundance: -
v_gene: TRBV29-1
j_gene: TRBJ1-2
d_gene: -

CDR3aa: CASSYSTLAGMSSYYEQYF
CDR3nt: TGTGCCAGCAGTTACTCGACACTAGCGGGGATGTCCTCCTACTACGAGCAGTACTTC
abundance: -
v_gene: TRBV6-2/TRBV6-3
j_gene: TRBJ2-7
d_gene: TRBD2

CDR3aa: CASSSRGGFWNTGELFF
CDR3nt: TGTGCCAGCAGCTCAAGAGGGGGCTTTTGGAACACCGGGGAGCTGTTTTTT
abundance: -
v_gene: TRBV11-2
j_gene: TRBJ2-2
d_gene: TRBD1

CDR3aa: CASSWGGGDGYTF
CDR3nt: TGCGCCAGCAGCTGGGGCGGGGGCGATGGCTACACCTTC
abundance: -
v_gene: TRBV5-1
j_gene: TRBJ1-2
d_gene: -